This T cell receptor (beta chain) is drawn from a study of blood T cells in healthy people across ages. About the research overall: Capturing about one barcoded beta molecule per two T cells was achieved by template switching. Study results and caveats: Naive T cell percentage and TCR beta diversity correlated strongly. As age increased, TCR beta diversity per million T cells fell in a roughly linear fashion.

A word on this clonotype: Its cognate antigen is unknown.

Per the germline V gene, CDR1 is MGHDK and CDR2 is SYGVNS. CDR3 length equals 15 residues. The V segment lost 1 base and the J segment 4 bases; nucleotides outside the gene matches: 5. Primers used in a second PCR of roughly 6 to 12 cycles were a sample-barcoded 5' primer and a J-beta primer mix. Through a template-switch adaptor with 12 random nucleotides, each cDNA molecule received a tag. TCRdb analysed the 5' RACE reads with MiXCR anew, one entry per CDR3 protein. The sample shows fewer than 2,000,000 distinct CDR3 sequences, roughly 43% of them seen only once. The sequencing sample was made of blood. This chain uses TRBV25-1 with TRBJ1-2; TRBD1 aligns across 8 bases. This TCR was recovered from a human donor in good health. This CDR3 reads CASSEFSQGAYGYTF. CDR3 bases: TGTGCCAGCAGTGAATTTTCTCAGGGGGCCTATGGCTACACCTTC.